The 31 T cell receptor beta chains given below trace back to one sample, sequenced in a study of control samples from healthy donors and cancer patients (dated by TCRdb to 2020 to 2022). Libraries were made using the immunoSEQ multiplex PCR assay. This is the immuneACCESS table as TCRdb keeps it, with only in-frame sequences that have V and J called. A part of the clones is gone; compared with another copy, unresolved V genes explain less than half, and the rest is unexplained. The sample yields roughly 170,000 clones; 90% to 95% were counted once. Of the sample, roughly 4.3% is held by the ten largest clones. Sequenced: blood. Receptors originate from an older woman in good health.

The rearrangement joins TRBV5-1 to TRBJ1-1; a weak D match, TRBD1 (6 bases). CDR1 is SGHRS, CDR2 YFSETQ, per germline. Trimming left V 1 base short and J 0 bases short, with 13 bases between. This CDR3 is 16 amino acids long. CDR3 in DNA: TGCGCCAGCAGCTTGTTCGGGGGGCAAGTGAACACTGAAGCTTTCTTT. As protein: CASSLFGGQVNTEAFF.

The chain joins TRBV11-3 to TRBJ2-5, with 9 bases matching TRBD2. CDR1 and CDR2 from the germline V gene are SGHNT and YENEEA. J lost 3 bases, V lost 5 bases, and 10 bases had no gene match. The CDR3 contains 16 residues. Here the CDR3 reads CASSQGSAGGEETQYF. As DNA, the CDR3 is TGTGCCAGCAGCCAGGGCAGCGCGGGGGGGGAAGAGACCCAGTACTTC.

The table lists this clone with a count of one. The J gene is TRBJ1-4, the V gene TRBV4-3; 12 nucleotides match TRBD1. CDR3 size: 15 residues. Germline-derived CDR1 and CDR2 are LGHNA and YSLEER. V was clipped by 4 bases and J by 6 bases; unmatched bases: 3. This CDR3 reads CASSPGTGGHEKLFF. CDR3 nucleotide sequence: TGCGCCAGCAGCCCCGGGACAGGGGGCCATGAAAAACTGTTTTTT.

J is TRBJ2-6 and V is TRBV7-3; 7 bases agree with TRBD1. Germline assignment: CDR1 SGHTA and CDR2 FQGTGA. J was trimmed by 2 bases and V by 6 bases; bases with no gene match: 4. CDR3 length equals 15 residues. DNA of the CDR3: TGTGCCAGCAGACCTGACAGGGCTGGGGCCAACGTCCTGACTTTC. Protein product: CASRPDRAGANVLTF. Full variable domain (missing parts from reference TRBV7-3 and TRBJ2-6): GAGVSQTPSNKVTEKGKYVELRCDPISGHTALYWYRQSLGQGPEFLIYFQGTGAADDSGLPNDRFFAVRPEGSVSTLKIQRTERGDSAVYLCASRPDRAGANVLTFGAGSRLTVL.

The V and J genes are TRBV5-1 and TRBJ2-5; 9 nucleotides agree with TRBD1. V was clipped by 4 bases and J by 5 bases; unmatched bases: 15. This CDR3 contains 17 residues. Germline-derived CDR1 and CDR2 are SGHRS and YFSETQ. The CDR3 bases are TGCGCCAGCAGCCTAAATCTTAGAGGGACAGGGCAGGAGACCCAGTACTTC. It codes for CASSLNLRGTGQETQYF.

The chain employs TRBV24-1 and TRBJ2-2; D unclear. The CDR3 is 15 amino acids. Germline values: CDR1 KGHDR, CDR2 SFDVKD. Between the trimmed V and J ends, which lost 3 bases and 0 bases, there was a span of 7 bases. This CDR3 reads CATSDPRANTGELFF. CDR3 sequence (DNA): TGTGCCACCAGTGATCCACGGGCGAACACCGGGGAGCTGTTTTTT.

This chain connects TRBV7-9 to TRBJ1-1, with unresolved D. Trimming removed 3 bases at V and 0 bases at J, with 5 bases between. Germline CDR1 is SEHNR and CDR2 is FQNEAQ (reference sequence). The CDR3 consists of 13 residues. Written as DNA, the CDR3 is TGTGCCAGCAGCTTTTATTTGAACACTGAAGCTTTCTTT. Its translation: CASSFYLNTEAFF.

The chain employs TRBV25-1 and TRBJ2-3, with TRBD1 matching over 10 bases. This CDR3 spans 17 amino acids. The junction had 7 bases not matched to a gene; V was cut back by 2 bases and J by 2 bases. Germline CDR1 and CDR2: MGHDK and SYGVNS. This chain's CDR3 is CASSEGSGQGTTDTQYF. CDR3 nucleotide sequence: TGTGCCAGCAGTGAAGGTTCGGGACAGGGGACCACAGATACGCAGTATTTT. Variable domain in full (rest from reference TRBV25-1 and TRBJ2-3): EADIYQTPRYLVIGTGKKITLECSQTMGHDKMYWYQQDPGMELHLIHYSYGVNSTEKGDLSSESTVSRIRTEHFPLTLESARPSHTSQYLCASSEGSGQGTTDTQYFGPGTRLTVL.

The rearrangement uses TRBV4-2 and TRBJ1-1; 11 positions agree with TRBD1. The germline CDR1 and CDR2 sequences are LGHNA and YNFKEQ. This CDR3 contains 15 residues. Germline trimming cut 4 bases from V and 4 bases from J; bases unmatched to any gene: 5. DNA for the CDR3: TGTGCCAGCAGCCCGGGACAGGGGGAGGTCACTGAAGCTTTCTTT. Amino acid sequence: CASSPGQGEVTEAFF.

With respect to this clone: Different DNA sequences within this sample yield the same CDR3. The chain carries TRBV11-3 and TRBJ2-2; no firm D call. V was trimmed by 3 bases and J by 6 bases, leaving 5 bases between them. Germline loops: CDR1 SGHNT, CDR2 YENEEA. This CDR3 is 12 amino acids long. The CDR3: CASSFRAGELFF. In nucleotides, the CDR3 is TGTGCCAGCAGCTTTCGGGCCGGGGAGCTGTTTTTT.

This sequence joins TRBV18 and TRBJ1-4, with a tentative D call TRBD1 (5 bases). The germline V and J ends were trimmed by 0 bases and 6 bases, with 11 bases remaining between them. The germline V gene has CDR1 KGHSH and CDR2 LQKENI. The CDR3 contains 15 residues. CDR3 residues: CASSPPRGVDEKLFF. The CDR3 bases are TGTGCCAGCTCACCACCGAGGGGCGTGGATGAAAAACTGTTTTTT.

This clone has more than one count but fewer than ten. Additional DNA sequences in this sample encode the identical CDR3. This chain links TRBV5-4 with TRBJ2-5, with D unclear. Per the germline V gene, CDR1 is SGHNT and CDR2 is YYREEE (reference sequence). The CDR3 spans 14 residues. Trimming cost V 0 bases and J 1 base, with 7 bases left between them. DNA of the CDR3: TGTGCCAGCAGCTTGGGACCCTCCCAAGAGACCCAGTACTTC. Protein product: CASSLGPSQETQYF.

The chain recombines TRBV5-1 with TRBJ2-1; TRBD1 aligns across 12 bases. The germline V gene encodes CDR1 SGHRS and CDR2 YFSETQ. This CDR3 region has 14 residues. V lost 4 bases and J lost 8; bases outside the gene matches: 4. The CDR3 coding sequence is TGCGCCAGCAGCGAGGGACAGGGGGCACATGAGCAGTTCTTC. Translating gives CASSEGQGAHEQFF.

The CDR3 loop is CATSDAGGWQPQHF. DNA for the CDR3: TGTGCCACCAGTGATGCAGGGGGTTGGCAGCCCCAGCATTTT. The chain recombines TRBV24-1 with TRBJ1-5; 7 bases are shared with TRBD1. The CDR3 sequence is 14 residues long. The junction had 5 bases not matched to a gene; V was cut back by 3 bases and J by 7 bases. CDR1 and CDR2 (germline): KGHDR, SFDVKD.

The chain couples TRBV7-3 to TRBJ1-1, with D hard to call. The CDR3 has 14 amino acids. CDR1 and CDR2 from the germline V gene are SGHTA and FQGTGA. Trimming pared 3 bases from V and 6 bases from J, leaving 14 bases between. The CDR3 region is CASSFSGPNSEAFF. DNA of the CDR3: TGTGCCAGCAGCTTCTCAGGCCCCAATTCTGAAGCTTTCTTT.

The chain carries TRBV11-2 and TRBJ1-2; D call uncertain. The ends were cut back, 5 bases at V and 5 bases at J, with 15 bases in the middle. The CDR3 totals 14 residues. Germline V gene sequence: CDR1 SGHAT, CDR2 FQNNGV. For the CDR3, the DNA is TGTGCCAGCAGCCCAAATACGAGACAATATGGCTACACCTTC. Translated, it gives CASSPNTRQYGYTF.

The gene calls are TRBV7-2 and TRBJ2-3; 9 nucleotides agree with TRBD2. CDR3 length: 17 residues. Germline CDR1 and CDR2: SGHTA and FQGNSA. V lost 1 base to trimming and J lost 5 bases; unmatched junction nucleotides: 10. The CDR3 nucleotides read TGTGCCAGCAGCTTAGGAGGTCGGAGCGGGGGGCAAGATACGCAGTATTTT. It specifies CASSLGGRSGGQDTQYF. The whole variable domain, remainder taken from reference TRBV7-2 and TRBJ2-3, is GAGVSQSPSNKVTEKGKDVELRCDPISGHTALYWYRQSLGQGLEFLIYFQGNSAPDKSGLPSDRFSAERTGGSVSTLTIQRTQQEDSAVYLCASSLGGRSGGQDTQYFGPGTRLTVL.

V is TRBV7-3 and J is TRBJ1-1; 7 bases agree with TRBD1. V shed 3 bases and J 2 bases; nucleotides not matched to a gene: 3. Per the germline V gene, CDR1 is SGHTA and CDR2 is FQGTGA. The CDR3 is 14 amino acids. Here the CDR3 DNA reads TGTGCCAGCAGCTTTACAGGGGCAAACACTGAAGCTTTCTTT. It encodes CASSFTGANTEAFF.

The genes are TRBV19 and TRBJ2-3; a possible D gene is TRBD2 (5 bases). The CDR3 has 13 residues. The ends were cut back, 7 bases at V and 3 bases at J, with 11 bases in the middle. The germline CDR1 and CDR2 sequences are LNHDA and SQIVND (reference sequence). The CDR3 sequence is CASKPTGTDTQYF. CDR3 nucleotides: TGTGCCAGTAAGCCGACGGGGACAGATACGCAGTATTTT.

The CDR3 loop reads CASSNAEGEQYF. The CDR3 bases are TGTGCCAGCAGCAACGCGGAGGGGGAGCAGTACTTC. The chain carries TRBV6-5 and TRBJ2-7, with D possibly being TRBD2 (6 bases). Trimming took off 6 bases at V and 7 bases at J, with 13 bases between the two ends. Per germline, CDR1 MNHEY and CDR2 SVGAGI. CDR3 length: 12 residues.

The V and J genes are TRBV18 and TRBJ2-7; weak D call: TRBD2 (5 bases). CDR3 length: 16 amino acids. Germline V gene lookup returns CDR1 KGHSH and CDR2 LQKENI. The V and J ends lost 5 bases and 3 bases respectively, with 20 bases between them. CDR3: CASSFTSRASDYEQYF. The CDR3 DNA sequence: TGTGCCAGCTCATTTACTAGTCGTGCCAGCGACTACGAGCAGTACTTC.

The J gene is TRBJ1-2, the V gene TRBV6-5; D possibly corresponds to TRBD1 (6 bases). The germline V and J ends were trimmed by 4 bases and 8 bases, with 14 bases remaining between them. This CDR3 has 13 amino acids. Germline loops: CDR1 MNHEY, CDR2 SVGAGI. The CDR3, as DNA: TGTGCCAGCAGTTTAACAGGGTTGCGAGGCTACACCTTC. It encodes CASSLTGLRGYTF.

The chain joins TRBV4-1 to TRBJ2-2; D is uncertain. Trimming left V 0 bases short and J 6 bases short, with 11 bases between. CDR1 is MGHRA, CDR2 YSYEKL, per germline. There are 15 residues in the CDR3. CDR3 amino acids: CASSQDPGFAGELFF. The CDR3 DNA is TGCGCCAGCAGCCAAGATCCTGGGTTCGCCGGGGAGCTGTTTTTT.

The rearrangement uses TRBV19 and TRBJ1-3; 12 bases fit TRBD1. The V segment lost 6 bases and the J segment 0 bases; nucleotides outside the gene matches: 3. This CDR3 region has 16 residues. Per the germline V gene, CDR1 is LNHDA and CDR2 is SQIVND (reference sequence). The CDR3 DNA follows: TGTGCCAGTAGGGGACAGGGGGCCATCTCTGGAAACACCATATATTTT. Protein: CASRGQGAISGNTIYF. Based on the CDR3 plus reference TRBV19 and TRBJ1-3, the full variable domain is DGGITQSPKYLFRKEGQNVTLSCEQNLNHDAMYWYRQDPGQGLRLIYYSQIVNDFQKGDIAEGYSVSREKKESFPLTVTSAQKNPTAFYLCASRGQGAISGNTIYFGEGSWLTVV.

The rearrangement links TRBV2 to TRBJ1-3, with D tentatively TRBD1 (6 bases). The germline gives CDR1 SNHLY, CDR2 FYNNEI. V lost 6 bases to trimming and J lost 2 bases, with 14 bases between them. The CDR3 runs 15 residues. CDR3: CASRPQGSAGNTIYF. The DNA for the CDR3 is TGTGCCAGCAGACCACAGGGTAGTGCTGGAAACACCATATATTTT. The full variable domain, in which reference TRBV2 and TRBJ1-3 provide the parts outside the CDR3, is EPEVTQTPSHQVTQMGQEVILRCVPISNHLYFYWYRQILGQKVEFLVSFYNNEISEKSEIFDDQFSVERPDGSNFTLKIRSTKLEDSAMYFCASRPQGSAGNTIYFGEGSWLTVV.

The chain uses TRBV6-5 and TRBJ1-2; tentative D call: TRBD1 (5 bases). In germline, CDR1 is MNHEY, CDR2 SVGAGI. With 7 bases removed from V and 3 bases from J, the gap between germline ends came to 15 bases. The CDR3 loop spans 14 amino acids. CDR3 coding DNA: TGTGCCAGCAACTTCGGTCAGGGATACTATGGCTACACCTTC. Translated: CASNFGQGYYGYTF.

This clone was recorded once. V is TRBV5-1 and J is TRBJ2-2; D remains ambiguous. Trimming stripped 1 base from V and 1 base from J, with 8 bases between. The germline V gene encodes CDR1 SGHRS and CDR2 YFSETQ. This CDR3 comprises 15 residues. CDR3: CASSLSSRNTGELFF. The CDR3 nucleotides read TGCGCCAGCAGCTTGTCCTCCCGGAACACCGGGGAGCTGTTTTTT.

The J gene is TRBJ2-3, the V gene TRBV3-1 (or the pseudogene TRBV3-2); no definite D call. Germline V CDR1 and CDR2: LGHDT, YNNKEL (reference sequence). This CDR3 is built from 13 residues. V was clipped by 4 bases and J by 0 bases, with 5 bases between them. The CDR3 spells CASSPGSTDTQYF. As DNA, the CDR3 is TGTGCCAGCAGCCCTGGGAGCACAGATACGCAGTATTTT.

This sequence joins TRBV11-2 and TRBJ1-3, with D maybe TRBD1 (5 bases). The CDR3 runs to 17 residues. Germline lookup yields CDR1 SGHAT and CDR2 FQNNGV. Trimming shortened V by 5 bases and J by 2 bases, and 19 bases separated the two germline ends. The CDR3 DNA follows: TGTGCCAGCAGCCCTACACAGGTGGCGATGGCTGGAAACACCATATATTTT. This encodes CASSPTQVAMAGNTIYF. Based on the CDR3 plus reference TRBV11-2 and TRBJ1-3, the full variable domain is EAGVAQSPRYKIIEKRQSVAFWCNPISGHATLYWYQQILGQGPKLLIQFQNNGVVDDSQLPKDRFSAERLKGVDSTLKIQPAKLEDSAVYLCASSPTQVAMAGNTIYFGEGSWLTVV.

Comment on this clone: Other DNA sequences of this sample code for an identical CDR3. V and J are TRBV19 and TRBJ2-3; 8 positions agree with TRBD1. Germline V lookup: CDR1 LNHDA, CDR2 SQIVND (reference sequence). The J segment lost 3 bases and the V segment lost 5 bases, leaving 4 bases of the junction unmatched. The CDR3 extends over 14 amino acids. The CDR3 DNA sequence: TGTGCCAGTAGTTCCGGACAGGGAACAGATACGCAGTATTTT. As protein: CASSSGQGTDTQYF. Full variable domain (remainder filled in from reference TRBV19 and TRBJ2-3): DGGITQSPKYLFRKEGQNVTLSCEQNLNHDAMYWYRQDPGQGLRLIYYSQIVNDFQKGDIAEGYSVSREKKESFPLTVTSAQKNPTAFYLCASSSGQGTDTQYFGPGTRLTVL.

The chain employs TRBV27 and TRBJ1-5; D possibly corresponds to TRBD1 (6 bases). V shed 6 bases and J shed 4 bases, with 10 bases lying between them. Germline assignment: CDR1 MNHEY and CDR2 SMNVEV (reference sequence). There are 13 residues in the CDR3. As DNA, the CDR3 is TGTGCCAGCAGCGTGGACAGAAATCAGCCCCAGCATTTT. Its protein is CASSVDRNQPQHF.